This TCR beta chain appears in the sequencing data of a study of fetal regulatory T cell absence and autoimmunity. Study-wide background: IPEX patients had exocrine pancreas autoimmunity without clinical diabetes. Whole-study findings and limits: In IPEX syndrome, oligoclonal enrichment was read as supporting prenatal antigen-driven autoimmunity in the pancreas.

V gave up 1 base and J gave up 4 bases, with 13 bases separating them. This CDR3 contains 15 residues. CDR1 and CDR2 (germline): MGHRA, YSYEKL. Clones were read by immunoSEQ multiplex PCR, and TCRdb kept only the in-frame ones, dropping some. The table includes some 87,000 clones, approximately 79% detected once. Only one count was recorded for this clone. Its matching antigen is unknown. The specimen was pancreas tissue. The chain recombines TRBV4-1 with TRBJ1-1; D uncertain. The TCR comes from a male donor with IPEX syndrome. CDR3 protein: CASSQGPEWGTEAFF. The CDR3 coding sequence is TGCGCCAGCAGCCAAGGTCCGGAATGGGGCACTGAAGCTTTCTTT.